These T cell receptor beta chains were read from a single sample in a study of T cell repertoires in cytomegalovirus infection. Which antigens these TCRs recognize remains unknown. From the reads, TCRdb called clonotypes with MiXCR, one entry per CDR3 protein. The sample lists 95,000 to 150,000 distinct CDR3 sequences, around 32% occurring once. The sequencing here drew on CD8+ T cells from cultured PBMCs, taken from culture after CMV antigen stimulation. Receptors were obtained from a human donor in good health (CMV status not recorded). Some clones in this sample may be carry-over from other donors' samples. Each CDR3 is given with its conserved first and last residue. A D gene is named only where the DNA matches it firmly. Size values are once, few and many counts, or a class for expanded clones, and some rows have none.

j_call d_call clone_size v_call cdr3_aa cdr3_nt
TRBJ2-3 TRBD1 few TRBV7-6 CASSLRQGQSTDTQYF TGTGCCAGCAGCCTGAGACAGGGCCAAAGCACAGATACGCAGTATTTT
TRBJ1-5 - - TRBV20-1 CSARDQNGVGNQPQHF TGCAGTGCTAGAGATCAAAACGGAGTGGGGAATCAGCCCCAGCATTTT
TRBJ2-1 TRBD2 many TRBV7-8 CASRYGLAGGSLYNEQFF TGTGCCAGCAGATACGGTCTAGCGGGGGGCAGTCTATACAATGAGCAGTTCTTC
TRBJ1-3 TRBD1 few TRBV5-1 CASSGGTGRPNTIYF TGCGCCAGCAGCGGCGGGACAGGGAGACCAAACACCATATATTTT
TRBJ2-1 TRBD2 many TRBV7-2 CASSLEASGASYNEQFF TGTGCCAGCAGCTTAGAGGCTAGCGGGGCGTCCTACAATGAGCAGTTCTTC
TRBJ2-1 - - TRBV5-1 CASSLGVGNNEQFF TGCGCCAGCAGCTTGGGTGTAGGAAACAATGAGCAGTTCTTC
TRBJ2-7 - few TRBV20-1 CSARGWVDEQYF TGCAGTGCTAGAGGTTGGGTTGACGAGCAGTACTTC
TRBJ2-7 TRBD2 - TRBV27 CASSLSSGGYYEQYF TGTGCCAGCAGTTTATCCTCGGGAGGATACTACGAGCAGTACTTC
TRBJ2-1 TRBD1 - TRBV12-3/TRBV12-4 CASSLRRTGNEQFF TGTGCCAGCAGTCTCCGTCGGACAGGAAATGAGCAGTTCTTC
TRBJ1-2 - many TRBV7-2 CASSLTGGPMNGYTF TGTGCCAGCAGCCTAACCGGTGGTCCTATGAATGGCTACACCTTC
TRBJ1-5 - many TRBV7-6 CASSSSRGRPQHF TGTGCCAGCAGCTCCTCGCGGGGCCGGCCCCAGCATTTT
TRBJ1-1 - - TRBV4-1 CASSQGGGGLDTEAFF TGCGCCAGCAGCCAAGGCGGGGGTGGATTGGACACTGAAGCTTTCTTT
TRBJ2-1 TRBD1 - TRBV20-1 CSARGQGLSSYNEQFF TGCAGTGCTAGAGGACAGGGGCTGAGCTCCTACAATGAGCAGTTCTTC
TRBJ2-3 - - TRBV19 CASSIGTDTQYF TGTGCCAGTAGTATAGGCACAGATACGCAGTATTTT
TRBJ2-7 - - TRBV5-6 CASSFHSPYEQYF TGTGCCAGCAGCTTCCACAGCCCCTACGAGCAGTACTTC
TRBJ1-1 - few TRBV5-1 CASSPAGGYTEAFF TGCGCCAGCAGCCCGGCGGGGGGATACACTGAAGCTTTCTTT
TRBJ1-6 - many TRBV7-2 CASSLRAGDSPLHF TGTGCCAGCAGCTTACGGGCAGGGGACTCACCCCTCCACTTT
TRBJ1-2 - few TRBV10-3 CAISDPTGYYGYTF TGTGCCATCAGTGACCCCACAGGGTACTATGGCTACACCTTC
TRBJ1-5 - few TRBV19 CASSIWQGNNQPQHF TGTGCCAGTAGTATTTGGCAGGGAAACAATCAGCCCCAGCATTTT
TRBJ2-3 - - TRBV19 CASSPGRSTDTQYF TGTGCCAGTAGTCCAGGCAGGTCCACAGATACGCAGTATTTT
TRBJ2-1 - few TRBV7-2 CASSRTRTRTAYNEQFF TGTGCCAGCAGCCGGACAAGGACGCGGACGGCGTACAATGAGCAGTTCTTC